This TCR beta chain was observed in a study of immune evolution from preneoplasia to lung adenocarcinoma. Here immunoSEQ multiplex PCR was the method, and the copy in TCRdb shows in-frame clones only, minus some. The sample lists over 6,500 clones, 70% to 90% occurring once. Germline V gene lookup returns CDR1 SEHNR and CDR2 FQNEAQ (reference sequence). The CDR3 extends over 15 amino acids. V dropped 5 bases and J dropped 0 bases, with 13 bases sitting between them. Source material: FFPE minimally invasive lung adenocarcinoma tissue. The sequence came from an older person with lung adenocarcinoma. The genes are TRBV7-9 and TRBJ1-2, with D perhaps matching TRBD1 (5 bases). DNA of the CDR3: TGTGCCAGCAGCCGAGAAGGACACCCTAACTATGGCTACACCTTC. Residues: CASSREGHPNYGYTF.